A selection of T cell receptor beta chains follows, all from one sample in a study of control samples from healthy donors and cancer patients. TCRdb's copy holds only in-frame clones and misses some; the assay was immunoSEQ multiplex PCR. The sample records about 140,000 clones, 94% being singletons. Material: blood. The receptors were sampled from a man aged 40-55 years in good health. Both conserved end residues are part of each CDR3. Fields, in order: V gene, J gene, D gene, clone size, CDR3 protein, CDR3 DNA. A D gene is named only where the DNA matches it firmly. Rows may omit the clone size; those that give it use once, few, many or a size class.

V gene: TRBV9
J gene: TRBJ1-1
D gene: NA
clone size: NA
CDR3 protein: CASRGMGNTEAFF
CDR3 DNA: TGTGCCAGCAGAGGGATGGGGAACACTGAAGCTTTCTTT

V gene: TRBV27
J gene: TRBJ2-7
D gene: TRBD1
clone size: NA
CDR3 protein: CASSLRPGQGAYEQYF
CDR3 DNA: TGTGCCAGCAGTTTGAGACCGGGACAGGGGGCCTACGAGCAGTACTTC

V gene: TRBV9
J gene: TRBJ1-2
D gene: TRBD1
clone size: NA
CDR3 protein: CASSVVSGGLNGYTF
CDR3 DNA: TGTGCCAGCAGCGTAGTATCAGGGGGATTGAATGGCTACACCTTC

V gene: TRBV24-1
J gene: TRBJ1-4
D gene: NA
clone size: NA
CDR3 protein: CATSPRGHEKLFF
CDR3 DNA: TGTGCCACCAGTCCCAGGGGTCATGAAAAACTGTTTTTT

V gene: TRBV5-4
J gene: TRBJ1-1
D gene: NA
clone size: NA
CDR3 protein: CASSLGGDARTEAFF
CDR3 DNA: TGTGCCAGCAGCTTGGGCGGGGACGCGCGCACTGAAGCTTTCTTT

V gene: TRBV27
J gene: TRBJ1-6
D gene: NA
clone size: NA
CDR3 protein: CASSFGPAGSYNSPLHF
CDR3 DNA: TGTGCCAGCAGTTTTGGACCAGCGGGCTCCTATAATTCACCCCTCCACTTT

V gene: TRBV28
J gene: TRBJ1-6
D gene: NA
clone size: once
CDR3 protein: CASSWVADNNSPLHF
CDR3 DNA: TGTGCCAGCAGCTGGGTTGCGGATAATAATTCACCCCTCCACTTT

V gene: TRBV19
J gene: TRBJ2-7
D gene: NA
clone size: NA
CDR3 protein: CASSIVIWGLGEQYF
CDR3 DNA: TGTGCCAGTAGTATTGTGATTTGGGGGTTGGGCGAGCAGTACTTC

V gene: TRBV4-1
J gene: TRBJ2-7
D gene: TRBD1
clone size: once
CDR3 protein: CASSHSREGGSYEQYF
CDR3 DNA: TGCGCCAGCAGCCATTCCCGGGAAGGGGGCTCTTACGAGCAGTACTTC

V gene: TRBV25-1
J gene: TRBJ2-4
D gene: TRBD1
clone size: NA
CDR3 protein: CASSADRGSSGDIQYF
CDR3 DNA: TGTGCCAGCAGTGCTGACAGGGGGAGCAGTGGGGACATTCAGTACTTC

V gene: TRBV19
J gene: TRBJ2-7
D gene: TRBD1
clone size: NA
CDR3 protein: CASRPGTGGDEQYF
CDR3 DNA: TGTGCCAGTAGGCCCGGGACAGGGGGCGACGAGCAGTACTTC

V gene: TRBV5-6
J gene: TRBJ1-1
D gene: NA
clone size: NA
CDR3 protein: CASRLGALNTEAFF
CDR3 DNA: TGTGCCAGCAGGTTAGGGGCGCTGAACACTGAAGCTTTCTTT

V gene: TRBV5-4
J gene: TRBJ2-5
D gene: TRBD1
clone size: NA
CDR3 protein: CASSLRQGRETQYF
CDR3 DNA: TGTGCCAGCAGCCTCCGACAGGGCAGGGAGACCCAGTACTTC

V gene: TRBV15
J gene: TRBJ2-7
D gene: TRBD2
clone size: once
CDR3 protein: CATSRDVWEGEQYF
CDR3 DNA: TGTGCCACCAGCAGAGATGTCTGGGAGGGAGAGCAGTACTTC

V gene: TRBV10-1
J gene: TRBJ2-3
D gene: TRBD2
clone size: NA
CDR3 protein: CASSESRLAGGENTQYF
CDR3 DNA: TGCGCCAGCAGTGAGTCGCGGCTAGCGGGAGGGGAAAATACGCAGTATTTT

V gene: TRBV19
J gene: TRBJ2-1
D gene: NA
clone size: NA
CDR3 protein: CASSIVHLQSDEQFF
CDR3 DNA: TGTGCCAGTAGTATAGTTCACCTACAGAGCGACGAGCAGTTCTTC

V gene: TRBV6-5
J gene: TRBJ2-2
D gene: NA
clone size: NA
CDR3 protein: CASGGYRDTGELFF
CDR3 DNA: TGTGCCAGCGGGGGTTACAGGGACACCGGGGAGCTGTTTTTT

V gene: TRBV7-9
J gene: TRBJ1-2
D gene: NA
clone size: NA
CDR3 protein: CASSVNGATELNYGYTF
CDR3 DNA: TGTGCCAGCAGCGTTAATGGGGCAACGGAACTTAACTATGGCTACACCTTC

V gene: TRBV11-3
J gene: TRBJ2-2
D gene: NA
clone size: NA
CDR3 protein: CASSLFDRQTGTGELFF
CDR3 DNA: TGTGCCAGCAGCTTATTCGACAGACAGACGGGAACCGGGGAGCTGTTTTTT

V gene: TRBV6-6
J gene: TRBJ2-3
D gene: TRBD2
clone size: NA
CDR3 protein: CASRPTSGRDTQYF
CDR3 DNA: TGTGCCAGCAGGCCCACTAGCGGGAGGGATACGCAGTATTTT

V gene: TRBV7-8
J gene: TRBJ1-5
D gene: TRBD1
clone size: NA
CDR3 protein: CASSSNRGGQPQHF
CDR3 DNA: TGTGCCAGCAGCTCCAACAGGGGAGGGCAGCCCCAGCATTTT

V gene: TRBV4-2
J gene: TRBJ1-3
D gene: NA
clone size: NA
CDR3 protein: CASSQEGRGGAGNTIYF
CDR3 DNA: TGTGCCAGCAGCCAAGAAGGGCGGGGTGGAGCTGGAAACACCATATATTTT

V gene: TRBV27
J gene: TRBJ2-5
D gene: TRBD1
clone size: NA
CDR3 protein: CASSYLGQGAGETQYF
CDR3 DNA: TGTGCCAGCAGTTACTTAGGACAGGGGGCTGGAGAGACCCAGTACTTC

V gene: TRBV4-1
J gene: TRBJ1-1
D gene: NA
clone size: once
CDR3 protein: CASSHDPWNTEAFF
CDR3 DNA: TGCGCCAGCAGCCATGATCCGTGGAACACTGAAGCTTTCTTT

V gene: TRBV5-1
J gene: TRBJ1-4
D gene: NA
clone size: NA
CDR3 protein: CASSLRGEDEKLFF
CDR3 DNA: TGCGCCAGCAGCTTGCGGGGGGAAGATGAAAAACTGTTTTTT

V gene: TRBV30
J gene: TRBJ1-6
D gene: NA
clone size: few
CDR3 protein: CAWSARQFDSPLHF
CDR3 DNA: TGTGCCTGGAGTGCGCGTCAGTTTGATTCACCCCTCCACTTT

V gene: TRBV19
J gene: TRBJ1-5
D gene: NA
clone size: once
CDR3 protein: CASIPIGSSNQPQHF
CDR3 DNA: TGTGCCAGTATCCCAATAGGGTCAAGCAATCAGCCCCAGCATTTT

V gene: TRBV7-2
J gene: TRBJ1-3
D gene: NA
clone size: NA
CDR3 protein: CASKGTAGNTIYF
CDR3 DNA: TGTGCCAGCAAAGGGACGGCTGGAAACACCATATATTTT

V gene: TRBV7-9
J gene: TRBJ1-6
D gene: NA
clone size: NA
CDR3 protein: CASSSAAGHNSPLHF
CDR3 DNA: TGTGCCAGCAGCTCGGCTGCCGGGCATAATTCACCCCTCCACTTT

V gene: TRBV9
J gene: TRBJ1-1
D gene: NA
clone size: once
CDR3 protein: CASSPRRGDTEAFF
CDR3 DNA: TGTGCCAGCAGCCCGAGACGGGGGGACACTGAAGCTTTCTTT

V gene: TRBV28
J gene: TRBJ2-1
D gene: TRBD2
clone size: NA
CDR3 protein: CASRQTSGYNEQFF
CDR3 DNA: TGTGCCAGCAGGCAAACTAGCGGCTACAATGAGCAGTTCTTC

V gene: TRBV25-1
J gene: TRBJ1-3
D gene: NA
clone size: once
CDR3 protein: CASSALSSGNTIYF
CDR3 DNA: TGTGCCAGCAGTGCACTAAGCTCTGGAAACACCATATATTTT

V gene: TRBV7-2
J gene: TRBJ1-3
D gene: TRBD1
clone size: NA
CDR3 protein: CASSLNRGQGTIYF
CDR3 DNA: TGTGCCAGCAGCTTAAACAGGGGGCAGGGCACCATATATTTT

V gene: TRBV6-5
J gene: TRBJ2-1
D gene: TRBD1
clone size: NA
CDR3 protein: CASSSTGDNEQFF
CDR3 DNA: TGTGCCAGCAGTTCGACAGGGGACAATGAGCAGTTCTTC

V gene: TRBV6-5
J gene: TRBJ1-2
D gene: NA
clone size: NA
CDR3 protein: CASSSAAQGYGYTF
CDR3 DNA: TGTGCCAGCAGTTCCGCGGCGCAGGGTTATGGCTACACCTTC

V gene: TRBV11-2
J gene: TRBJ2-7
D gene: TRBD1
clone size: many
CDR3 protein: CASSLVGQGPYEQYF
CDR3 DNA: TGTGCCAGCAGCTTAGTAGGACAGGGGCCCTACGAGCAGTACTTC

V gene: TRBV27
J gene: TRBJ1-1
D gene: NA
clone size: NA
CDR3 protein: CASRPRRTGNTEAFF
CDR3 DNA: TGTGCCAGCAGGCCGCGTCGAACAGGCAACACTGAAGCTTTCTTT

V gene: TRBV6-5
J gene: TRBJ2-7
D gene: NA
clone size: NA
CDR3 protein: CASRLQGRYEQYF
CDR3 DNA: TGTGCCAGCAGATTACAGGGCAGGTACGAGCAGTACTTC

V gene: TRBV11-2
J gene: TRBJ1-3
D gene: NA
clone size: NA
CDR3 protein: CASREVRTHGNTIYF
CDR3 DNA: TGTGCCAGCAGAGAGGTTAGGACTCATGGAAACACCATATATTTT

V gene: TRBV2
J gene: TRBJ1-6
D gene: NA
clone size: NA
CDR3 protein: CASNRDNSPLHF
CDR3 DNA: TGTGCCAGCAACAGAGATAATTCACCCCTCCACTTT

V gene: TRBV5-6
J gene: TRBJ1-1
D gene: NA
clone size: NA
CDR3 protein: CASSLGNGAEAFF
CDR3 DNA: TGTGCCAGCAGCTTGGGCAATGGCGCTGAAGCTTTCTTT

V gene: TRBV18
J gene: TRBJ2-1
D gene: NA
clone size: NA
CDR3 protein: CASSPISGSINEQFF
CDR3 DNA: TGTGCCAGCTCACCAATATCCGGCAGTATCAATGAGCAGTTCTTC

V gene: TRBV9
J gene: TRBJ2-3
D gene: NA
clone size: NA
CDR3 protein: CASTRQDLGTDTQYF
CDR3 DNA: TGTGCCAGCACTCGACAGGACCTTGGTACAGATACGCAGTATTTT

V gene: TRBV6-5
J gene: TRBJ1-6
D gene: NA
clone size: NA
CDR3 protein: CASSSYEGSAGSPLHF
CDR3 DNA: TGTGCCAGCAGTTCCTACGAGGGCTCCGCGGGATCACCCCTCCACTTT

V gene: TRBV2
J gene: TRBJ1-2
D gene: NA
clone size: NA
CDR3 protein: CASRDQGKYGYTF
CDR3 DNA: TGTGCCAGCAGAGATCAGGGGAAGTATGGCTACACCTTC

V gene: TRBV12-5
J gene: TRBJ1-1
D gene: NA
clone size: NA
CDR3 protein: CASGLDYRRTHNTEAFF
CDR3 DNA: TGTGCTAGTGGTTTGGACTACAGGAGGACCCACAACACTGAAGCTTTCTTT

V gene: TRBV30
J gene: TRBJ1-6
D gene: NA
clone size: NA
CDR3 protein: CAWSVRSGNSPLHF
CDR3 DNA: TGTGCCTGGAGTGTACGGTCCGGGAATTCACCCCTCCACTTT

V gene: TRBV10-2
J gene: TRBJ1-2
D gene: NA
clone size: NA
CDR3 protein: CASSDTGGGSPYGYTF
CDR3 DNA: TGCGCCAGCAGCGACACTGGGGGGGGCTCGCCTTATGGCTACACCTTC

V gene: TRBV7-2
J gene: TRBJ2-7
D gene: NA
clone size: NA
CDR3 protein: CASSPRVGGEQYF
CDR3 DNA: TGTGCCAGCAGCCCACGAGTTGGGGGCGAGCAGTACTTC

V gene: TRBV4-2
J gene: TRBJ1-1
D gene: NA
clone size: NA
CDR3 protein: CASSQVGYAEIEAFF
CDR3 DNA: TGTGCCAGCAGCCAAGTCGGGTACGCCGAAATTGAAGCTTTCTTT

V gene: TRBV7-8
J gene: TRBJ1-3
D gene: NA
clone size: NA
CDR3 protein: CASSLRFSGNTIYF
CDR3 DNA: TGTGCCAGCAGCTTAAGGTTCTCTGGAAACACCATATATTTT

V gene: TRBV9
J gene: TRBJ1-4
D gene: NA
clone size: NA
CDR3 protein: CASTPRSGDHNEKLFF
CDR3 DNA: TGTGCCAGCACCCCAAGGTCCGGGGATCATAATGAAAAACTGTTTTTT

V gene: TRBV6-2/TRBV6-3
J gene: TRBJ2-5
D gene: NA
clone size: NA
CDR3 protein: CASSYHEIQETQYF
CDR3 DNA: TGTGCCAGCAGTTACCACGAGATCCAAGAGACCCAGTACTTC

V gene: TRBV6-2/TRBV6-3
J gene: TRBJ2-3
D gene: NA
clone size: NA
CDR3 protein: CASSYSLETSTDTQYF
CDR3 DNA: TGTGCCAGCAGTTACTCGTTAGAGACTAGCACAGATACGCAGTATTTT

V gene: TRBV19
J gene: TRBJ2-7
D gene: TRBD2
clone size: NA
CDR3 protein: CASSPGLAGSSYEQYF
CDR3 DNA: TGTGCCAGTAGTCCGGGACTAGCGGGTAGTTCCTACGAGCAGTACTTC